This is a list of T cell receptor beta chains from one sample in a study of blood T cell repertoires in COVID-19. Profiled with immunoSEQ multiplex PCR; TCRdb holds only in-frame clones, not every one. The sample holds 300,000 to 400,000 clones, around 87% seen once. Sample: peripheral blood. Receptors were obtained from a woman aged 45-65 years with active or convalescent COVID-19. Each CDR3 is given with its conserved first and last residue. A D gene is named only where the DNA matches it firmly. Part of the rows lack a size; the others show once, few, many or a class for expanded clones.

TGCAGCGCGTTCAAGGGGGACAATGAGCAGTTCTTC | CSAFKGDNEQFF | NA | NA | TRBJ2-1 | TRBV29-1
TGTGCCAGCAATCCGGACAGGGCCCCCTACGAGCAGTACTTC | CASNPDRAPYEQYF | TRBD1 | NA | TRBJ2-7 | TRBV25-1
TGTGCCAGTTACAGACAGGGGTTTAATTCACCCCTCCACTTT | CASYRQGFNSPLHF | TRBD1 | few | TRBJ1-6 | TRBV2
TGTGCCAGCACCTATAGCGAGAGCACAGATACGCAGTATTTT | CASTYSESTDTQYF | NA | NA | TRBJ2-3 | TRBV3-1/TRBV3-2
TGTGCCAGCAGCTTCGAGGGGACAATCCAGCCCCAGCATTTT | CASSFEGTIQPQHF | NA | NA | TRBJ1-5 | TRBV7-9
TGTGCCAGTAGTATTGGACAGGGGATAAGAGGCTACACCTTC | CASSIGQGIRGYTF | TRBD1 | NA | TRBJ1-2 | TRBV19
TGTGCCACCAGCAGACAACAGGGGACTGAAGCTTTCTTT | CATSRQQGTEAFF | TRBD1 | NA | TRBJ1-1 | TRBV15
TGTGCCAGCAGCCAAGGGACACCGAAAAATAACTATGGCTACACCTTC | CASSQGTPKNNYGYTF | NA | NA | TRBJ1-2 | TRBV3-1/TRBV3-2
TGTGCCAGCTCACCACTACAGGGAGACACAGATACGCAGTATTTT | CASSPLQGDTDTQYF | NA | NA | TRBJ2-3 | TRBV18
TGTGCCAGTACCACAACGGGTTGGAGCACTGAAGCTTTCTTT | CASTTTGWSTEAFF | NA | NA | TRBJ1-1 | TRBV19
TGCAGCGTTTCCAGGGGATCCAAAAACATTCAGTACTTC | CSVSRGSKNIQYF | NA | NA | TRBJ2-4 | TRBV29-1
TGTGCCAGCAGCTCTGGGATTTACAGGACTACTGGAAACACCATATATTTT | CASSSGIYRTTGNTIYF | NA | NA | TRBJ1-3 | TRBV7-9